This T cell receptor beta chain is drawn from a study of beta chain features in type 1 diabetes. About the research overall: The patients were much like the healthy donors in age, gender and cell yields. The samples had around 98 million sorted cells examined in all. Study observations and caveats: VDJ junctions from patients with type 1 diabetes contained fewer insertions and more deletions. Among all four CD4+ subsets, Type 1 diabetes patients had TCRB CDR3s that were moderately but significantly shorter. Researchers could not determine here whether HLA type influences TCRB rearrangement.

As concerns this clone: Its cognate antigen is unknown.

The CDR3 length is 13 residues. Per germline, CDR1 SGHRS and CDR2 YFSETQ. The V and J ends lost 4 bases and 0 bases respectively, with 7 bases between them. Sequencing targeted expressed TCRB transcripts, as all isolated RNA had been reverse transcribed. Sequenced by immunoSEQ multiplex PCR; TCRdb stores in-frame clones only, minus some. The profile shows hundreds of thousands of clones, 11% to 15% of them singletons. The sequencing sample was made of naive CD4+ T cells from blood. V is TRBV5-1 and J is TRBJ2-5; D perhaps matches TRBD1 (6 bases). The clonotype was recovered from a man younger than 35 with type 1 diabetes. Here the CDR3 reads CASSGDNQETQYF. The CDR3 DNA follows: TGCGCCAGCAGCGGGGACAACCAAGAGACCCAGTACTTC.